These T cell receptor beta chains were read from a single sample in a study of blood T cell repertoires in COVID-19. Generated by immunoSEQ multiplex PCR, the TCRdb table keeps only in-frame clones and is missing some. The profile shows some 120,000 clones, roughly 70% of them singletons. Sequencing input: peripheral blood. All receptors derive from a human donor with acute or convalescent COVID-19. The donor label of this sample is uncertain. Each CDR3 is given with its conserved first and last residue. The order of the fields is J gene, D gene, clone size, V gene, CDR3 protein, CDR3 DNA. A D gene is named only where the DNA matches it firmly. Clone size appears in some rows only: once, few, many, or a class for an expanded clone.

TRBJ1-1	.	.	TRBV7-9	CASSLQGTNTEAFF	TGTGCCAGCAGCTTACAGGGCACTAACACTGAAGCTTTCTTT
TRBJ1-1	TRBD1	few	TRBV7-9	CASSLYGQGAKEAEAFF	TGTGCCAGCAGCTTATACGGGCAGGGGGCGAAGGAAGCTGAAGCTTTCTTT
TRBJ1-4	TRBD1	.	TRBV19	CASSYRDRVHNEKLFF	TGTGCCAGTAGTTACCGGGACAGGGTTCACAATGAAAAACTGTTTTTT
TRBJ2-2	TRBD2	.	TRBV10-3	CAISETAGGPGGELFF	TGTGCCATCAGTGAGACAGCGGGGGGGCCCGGCGGGGAGCTGTTTTTT
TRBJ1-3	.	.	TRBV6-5	CASRNWFEGNTIYF	TGTGCCAGCAGGAACTGGTTCGAGGGAAACACCATATATTTT
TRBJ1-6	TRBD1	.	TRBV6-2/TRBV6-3	CASSYPPDRGSSYNSPLHF	TGTGCCAGCAGTTATCCCCCGGACAGGGGAAGCTCCTATAATTCACCCCTCCACTTT
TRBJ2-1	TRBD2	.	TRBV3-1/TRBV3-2	CASSQAGLAYEQFF	TGTGCCAGCAGCCAAGCTGGACTAGCGTACGAGCAGTTCTTC
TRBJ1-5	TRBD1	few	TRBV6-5	CASRRDRVSPQHF	TGTGCCAGCAGAAGGGACAGGGTATCGCCCCAGCATTTT
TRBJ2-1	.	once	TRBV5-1	CASSLGWSSYNEQFF	TGCGCCAGCAGCTTGGGGTGGAGCTCCTACAATGAGCAGTTCTTC
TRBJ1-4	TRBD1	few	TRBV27	CASSPGAGTGHEKLFF	TGTGCCAGCAGTCCCGGGGCCGGGACAGGGCATGAAAAACTGTTTTTT
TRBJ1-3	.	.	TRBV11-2	CASSLDMRFSGNTIYF	TGTGCCAGCAGCTTAGATATGCGTTTCTCTGGAAACACCATATATTTT
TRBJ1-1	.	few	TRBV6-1	CASSEAVGENTEAFF	TGTGCCAGCAGTGAAGCGGTAGGAGAGAACACTGAAGCTTTCTTT
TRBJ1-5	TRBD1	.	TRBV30	CAWSVKETGGQPQHF	TGTGCCTGGAGTGTAAAGGAGACAGGGGGTCAGCCCCAGCATTTT
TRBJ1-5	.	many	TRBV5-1	CASSFGTGLGQPQHF	TGCGCCAGCAGCTTCGGCACAGGGTTAGGTCAGCCCCAGCATTTT
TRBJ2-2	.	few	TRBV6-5	CASSRKGIGELFF	TGTGCCAGCAGCCGAAAGGGGATCGGGGAGCTGTTTTTT
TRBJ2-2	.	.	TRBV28	CASRGPTGSNTGELFF	TGTGCCAGCAGGGGACCGACAGGATCGAACACCGGGGAGCTGTTTTTT
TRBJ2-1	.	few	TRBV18	CASSPYIGQHNEQFF	TGTGCCAGCTCACCCTACATCGGACAGCACAATGAGCAGTTCTTC
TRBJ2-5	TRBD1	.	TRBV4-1	CASSQERWAGGKTQYF	TGCGCCAGCAGCCAAGAGAGGTGGGCAGGGGGAAAGACCCAGTACTTC
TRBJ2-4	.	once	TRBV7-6	CASPVGGQQRIQYF	TGTGCCAGCCCAGTGGGGGGGCAGCAGCGCATTCAGTACTTC
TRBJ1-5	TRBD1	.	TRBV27	CASSLSIAGQGSQPQHF	TGTGCCAGCAGTTTATCGATTGCGGGACAGGGGTCGCAGCCCCAGCATTTT
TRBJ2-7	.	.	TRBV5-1	CASAVGGDSYEQYF	TGCGCCAGCGCCGTAGGGGGGGACTCCTACGAGCAGTACTTC
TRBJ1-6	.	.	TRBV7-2	CASSTPRQAYNSPLHF	TGTGCCAGCAGCACCCCCCGACAGGCTTATAATTCACCCCTCCACTTT
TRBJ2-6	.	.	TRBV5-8	CASSFRWQGNAGANVLTF	TGTGCCAGCAGCTTTAGGTGGCAGGGGAACGCTGGGGCCAACGTCCTGACTTTC
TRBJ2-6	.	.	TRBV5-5	CASSLGQGRSGANVLTF	TGTGCCAGCAGCTTGGGGCAGGGGAGATCTGGGGCCAACGTCCTGACTTTC
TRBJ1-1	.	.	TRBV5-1	CASSLGRFGGTEAFF	TGCGCCAGCAGCTTGGGGCGTTTTGGAGGGACTGAAGCTTTCTTT
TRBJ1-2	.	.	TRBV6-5	CASSYSRQFYGYTF	TGTGCCAGCAGTTACTCGCGACAGTTCTATGGCTACACCTTC
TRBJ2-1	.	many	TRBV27	CASADGGNEQFF	TGTGCCAGCGCGGACGGAGGCAATGAGCAGTTCTTC
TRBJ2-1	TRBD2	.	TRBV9	CASSVSGGSYNEQFF	TGTGCCAGCAGCGTAAGCGGGGGGTCGTACAATGAGCAGTTCTTC
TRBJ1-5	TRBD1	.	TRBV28	CASRGTGGKGRNQPQHF	TGTGCCAGCAGGGGGACAGGGGGTAAAGGACGCAATCAGCCCCAGCATTTT
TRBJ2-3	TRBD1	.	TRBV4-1	CASSHLQGHADTQYF	TGCGCCAGCAGCCATCTACAGGGGCATGCGGATACGCAGTATTTT
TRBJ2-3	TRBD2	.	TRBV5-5	CASSRLAGATDTQYF	TGTGCCAGCAGCCGACTAGCGGGAGCCACAGATACGCAGTATTTT
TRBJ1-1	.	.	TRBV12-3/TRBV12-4	CASSSWPPLEAFF	TGTGCCAGCAGTTCTTGGCCCCCGCTTGAAGCTTTCTTT
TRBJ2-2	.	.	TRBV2	CASSVGGAINTGELFF	TGTGCCAGCAGTGTCGGTGGGGCTATCAACACCGGGGAGCTGTTTTTT
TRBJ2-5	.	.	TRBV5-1	CASSQTGSQETQYF	TGCGCCAGCAGCCAAACAGGGTCCCAAGAGACCCAGTACTTC
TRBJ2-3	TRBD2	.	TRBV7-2	CASSFGGYTDTQYF	TGTGCCAGCAGCTTCGGGGGGTACACAGATACGCAGTATTTT
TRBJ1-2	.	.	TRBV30	CAWTQGYFNYGYTF	TGTGCCTGGACCCAGGGGTACTTTAACTATGGCTACACCTTC
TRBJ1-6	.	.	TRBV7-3	CASSLGQPYNSPLHF	TGTGCCAGCAGCTTAGGACAGCCCTATAATTCACCCCTCCACTTT
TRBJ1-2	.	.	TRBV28	CASTPWGGTDGYTF	TGTGCCAGCACTCCATGGGGGGGGACCGATGGCTACACCTTC